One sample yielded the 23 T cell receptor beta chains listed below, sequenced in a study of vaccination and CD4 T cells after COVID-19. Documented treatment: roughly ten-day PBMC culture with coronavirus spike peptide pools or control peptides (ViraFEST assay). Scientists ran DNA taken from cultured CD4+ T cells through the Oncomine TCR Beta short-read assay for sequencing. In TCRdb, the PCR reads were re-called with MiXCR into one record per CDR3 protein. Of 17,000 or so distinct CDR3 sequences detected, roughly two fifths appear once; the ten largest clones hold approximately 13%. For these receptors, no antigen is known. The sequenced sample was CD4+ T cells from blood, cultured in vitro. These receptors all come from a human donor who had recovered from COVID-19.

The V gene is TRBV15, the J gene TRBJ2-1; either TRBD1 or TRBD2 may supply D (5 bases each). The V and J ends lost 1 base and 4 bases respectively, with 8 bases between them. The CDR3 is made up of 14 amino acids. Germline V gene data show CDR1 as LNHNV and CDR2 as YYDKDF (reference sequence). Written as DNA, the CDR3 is TGTGCCACCAGCAGAGGAGGGGTTTACAATGAGCAGTTCTTC. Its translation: CATSRGGVYNEQFF.

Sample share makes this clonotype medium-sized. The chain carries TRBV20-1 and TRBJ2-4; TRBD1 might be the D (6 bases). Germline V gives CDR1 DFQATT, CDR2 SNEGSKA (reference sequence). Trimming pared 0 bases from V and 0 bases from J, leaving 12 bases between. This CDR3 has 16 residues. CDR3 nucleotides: TGCAGTGCTAGAGATCTGACAGGACTAGCCAAAAACATTCAGTACTTC. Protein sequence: CSARDLTGLAKNIQYF.

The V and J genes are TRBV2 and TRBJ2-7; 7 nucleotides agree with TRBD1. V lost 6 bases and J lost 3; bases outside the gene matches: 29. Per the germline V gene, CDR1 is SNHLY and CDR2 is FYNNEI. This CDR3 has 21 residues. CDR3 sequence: CASSPRDRRSADPPNGYEQYF. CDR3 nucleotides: TGTGCCAGCAGCCCCCGGGACAGACGCTCAGCGGACCCGCCGAATGGCTACGAGCAGTACTTC.

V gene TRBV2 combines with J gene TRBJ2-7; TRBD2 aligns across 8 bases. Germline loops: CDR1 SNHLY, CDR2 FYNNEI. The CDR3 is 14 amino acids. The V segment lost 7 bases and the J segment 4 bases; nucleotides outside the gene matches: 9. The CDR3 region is CASTGPGGPYEQYF. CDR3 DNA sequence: TGTGCCAGCACGGGGCCGGGAGGGCCGTACGAGCAGTACTTC.

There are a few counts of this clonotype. Here the CDR3 DNA reads TGCGCCAGCACCCCTCTTTTAAGGACAGGGGGCGATGGGGCCAACGTCCTGACTTTC. It codes for CASTPLLRTGGDGANVLTF. The chain links TRBV10-1 to TRBJ2-6, with 11 nucleotides matching TRBD1. This CDR3 comprises 19 residues. J was trimmed by 3 bases and V by 7 bases; bases with no gene match: 14. Germline CDR1 and CDR2: WNHNN and SYGVQD (reference sequence).

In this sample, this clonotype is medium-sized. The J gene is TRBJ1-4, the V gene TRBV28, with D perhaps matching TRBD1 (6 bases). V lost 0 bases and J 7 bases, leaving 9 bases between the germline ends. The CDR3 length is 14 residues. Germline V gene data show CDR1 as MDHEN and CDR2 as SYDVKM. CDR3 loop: CASSLWGASEKLFF. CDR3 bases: TGTGCCAGCAGTTTATGGGGGGCGAGTGAAAAACTGTTTTTT. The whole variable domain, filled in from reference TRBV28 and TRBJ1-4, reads DVKVTQSSRYLVKRTGEKVFLECVQDMDHENMFWYRQDPGLGLRLIYFSYDVKMKEKGDIPEGYSVSREKKERFSLILESASTNQTSMYLCASSLWGASEKLFFGSGTQLSVL.

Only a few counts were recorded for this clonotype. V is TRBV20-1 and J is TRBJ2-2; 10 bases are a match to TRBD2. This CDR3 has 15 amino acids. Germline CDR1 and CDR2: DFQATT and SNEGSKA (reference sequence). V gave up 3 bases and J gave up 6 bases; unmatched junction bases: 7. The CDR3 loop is CSASYLAGVAGELFF. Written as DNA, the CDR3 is TGCAGTGCTAGTTACCTAGCGGGAGTCGCCGGGGAGCTGTTTTTT.

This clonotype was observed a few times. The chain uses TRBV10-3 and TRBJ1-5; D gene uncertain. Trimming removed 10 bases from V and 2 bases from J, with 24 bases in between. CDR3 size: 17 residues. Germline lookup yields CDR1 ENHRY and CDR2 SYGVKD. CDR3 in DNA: TGTGCCACCCGAAGAAGTGGTGGGCTGCGTGGCAATCAGCCCCAGCATTTT. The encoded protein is CATRRSGGLRGNQPQHF.

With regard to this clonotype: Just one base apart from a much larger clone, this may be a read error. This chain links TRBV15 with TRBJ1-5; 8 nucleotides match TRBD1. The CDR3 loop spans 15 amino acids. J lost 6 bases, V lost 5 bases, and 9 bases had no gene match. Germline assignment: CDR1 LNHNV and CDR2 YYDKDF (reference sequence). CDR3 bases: TGTGCCACCAGCGGGGAAGGCAGGGGGCCTCAGCCCCAGCATTTT. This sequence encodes CATSGEGRGPQPQHF.

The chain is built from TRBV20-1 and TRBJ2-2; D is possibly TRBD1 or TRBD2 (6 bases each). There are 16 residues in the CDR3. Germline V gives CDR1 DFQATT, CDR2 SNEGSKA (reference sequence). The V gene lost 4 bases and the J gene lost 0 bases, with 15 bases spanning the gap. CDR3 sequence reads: CSANGARGPNTGELFF. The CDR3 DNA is TGCAGTGCTAATGGGGCTCGGGGGCCGAACACCGGGGAGCTGTTTTTT.

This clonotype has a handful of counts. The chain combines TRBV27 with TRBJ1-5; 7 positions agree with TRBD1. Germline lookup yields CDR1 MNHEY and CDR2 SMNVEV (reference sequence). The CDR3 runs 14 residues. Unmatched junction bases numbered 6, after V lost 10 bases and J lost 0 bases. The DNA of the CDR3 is TGTGCCACCCAGGGACAGAATAGCAATCAGCCCCAGCATTTT. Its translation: CATQGQNSNQPQHF.

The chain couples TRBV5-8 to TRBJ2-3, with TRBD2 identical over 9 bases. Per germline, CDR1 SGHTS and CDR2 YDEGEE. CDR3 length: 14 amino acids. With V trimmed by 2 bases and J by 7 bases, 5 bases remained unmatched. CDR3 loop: CASSFSAGGHTQYF. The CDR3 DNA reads TGTGCCAGCAGCTTCTCAGCGGGAGGTCATACGCAGTATTTT.

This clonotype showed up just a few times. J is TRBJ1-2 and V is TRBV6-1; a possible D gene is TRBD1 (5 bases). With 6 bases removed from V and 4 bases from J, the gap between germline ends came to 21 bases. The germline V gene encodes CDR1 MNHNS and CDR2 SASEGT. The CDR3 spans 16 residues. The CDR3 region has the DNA TGTGCCAGCAGCCGGGCCCGGGGCGGCCCATTCTATGGCTACACCTTC. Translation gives CASSRARGGPFYGYTF.

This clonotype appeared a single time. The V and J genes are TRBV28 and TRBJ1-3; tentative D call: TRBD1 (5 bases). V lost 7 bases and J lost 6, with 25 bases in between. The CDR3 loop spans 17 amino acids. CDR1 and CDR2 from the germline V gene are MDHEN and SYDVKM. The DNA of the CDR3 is TGTGCCAGCACCCTAAGACCCGGACGGAGGGGTGAAAACACCATATATTTT. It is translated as CASTLRPGRRGENTIYF. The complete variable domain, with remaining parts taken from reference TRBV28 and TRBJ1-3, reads DVKVTQSSRYLVKRTGEKVFLECVQDMDHENMFWYRQDPGLGLRLIYFSYDVKMKEKGDIPEGYSVSREKKERFSLILESASTNQTSMYLCASTLRPGRRGENTIYFGEGSWLTVV.

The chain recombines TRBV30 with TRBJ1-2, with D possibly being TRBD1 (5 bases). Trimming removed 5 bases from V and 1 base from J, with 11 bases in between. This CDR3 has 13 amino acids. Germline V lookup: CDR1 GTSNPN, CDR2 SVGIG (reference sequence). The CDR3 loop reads CAWSYGGNYGYTF. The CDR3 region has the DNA TGTGCCTGGTCCTATGGGGGTAACTATGGCTACACCTTC.

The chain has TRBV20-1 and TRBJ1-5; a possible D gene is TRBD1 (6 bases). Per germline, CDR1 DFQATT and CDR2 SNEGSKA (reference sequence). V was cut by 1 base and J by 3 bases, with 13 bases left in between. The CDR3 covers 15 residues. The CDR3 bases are TGCAGTGCTAGAGGGTTCGGACAGCCCAATCAGCCCCAGCATTTT. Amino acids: CSARGFGQPNQPQHF.

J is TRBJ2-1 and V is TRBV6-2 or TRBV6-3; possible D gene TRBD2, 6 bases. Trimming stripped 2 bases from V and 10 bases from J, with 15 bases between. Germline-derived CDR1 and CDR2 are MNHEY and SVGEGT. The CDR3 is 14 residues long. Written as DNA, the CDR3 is TGTGCCAGCAGTTACCGGGACTTCCGTTACGAGCAGTTCTTC. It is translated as CASSYRDFRYEQFF.

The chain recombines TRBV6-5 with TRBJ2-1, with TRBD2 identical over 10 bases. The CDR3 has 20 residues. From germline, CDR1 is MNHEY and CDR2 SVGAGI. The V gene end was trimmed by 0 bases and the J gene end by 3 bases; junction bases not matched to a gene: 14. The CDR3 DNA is TGTGCCAGCAGTTACTCTGTCGGGGCTAGCGGGAGTAGAAACTACAATGAGCAGTTCTTC. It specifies CASSYSVGASGSRNYNEQFF.

The CDR3 nucleotides are TGTGCCAGCAGCACGATTATCACAGATACGCAGTATTTT. Translating it yields CASSTIITDTQYF. The chain employs TRBV5-4 and TRBJ2-3; no definite D call. Germline V gene data show CDR1 as SGHNT and CDR2 as YYREEE (reference sequence). The length of the CDR3 is 13 residues. V was pared by 4 bases and J by 2 bases, with 8 bases between.

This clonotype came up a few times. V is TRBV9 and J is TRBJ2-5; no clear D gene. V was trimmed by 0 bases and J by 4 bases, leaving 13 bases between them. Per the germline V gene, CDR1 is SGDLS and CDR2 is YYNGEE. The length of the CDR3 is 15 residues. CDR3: CASSVDGRSVETQYF. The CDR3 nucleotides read TGTGCCAGCAGCGTAGATGGCAGGTCCGTAGAGACCCAGTACTTC.

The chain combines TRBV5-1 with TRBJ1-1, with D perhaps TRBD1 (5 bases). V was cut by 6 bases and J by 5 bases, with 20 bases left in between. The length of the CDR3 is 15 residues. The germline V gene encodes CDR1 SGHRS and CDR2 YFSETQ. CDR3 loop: CASKEQQGTGTEAFF. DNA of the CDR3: TGCGCCAGCAAGGAACAGCAGGGAACGGGGACTGAAGCTTTCTTT.

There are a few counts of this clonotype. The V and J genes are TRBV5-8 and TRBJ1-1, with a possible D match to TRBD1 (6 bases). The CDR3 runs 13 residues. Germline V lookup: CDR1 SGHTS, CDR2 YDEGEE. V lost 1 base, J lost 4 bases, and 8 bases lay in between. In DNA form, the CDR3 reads TGTGCCAGCAGCTTGCAGGGGACCACTGAAGCTTTCTTT. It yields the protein CASSLQGTTEAFF.

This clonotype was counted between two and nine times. In DNA form, the CDR3 reads TGTGCCAGCAGTGGGACAGGGGTCATAGCCAAAAACATTCAGTACTTC. Protein sequence: CASSGTGVIAKNIQYF. V gene TRBV25-1 combines with J gene TRBJ2-4; 9 nucleotides match TRBD1. This CDR3 spans 16 amino acids. Looked up from germline, CDR1 is MGHDK and CDR2 is SYGVNS. J lost 0 bases, V lost 4 bases, and 4 bases had no gene match.